The clone carrying this TCR beta chain was observed a few times. What it binds is unknown. The sample belongs to a study of tumor and adjacent non-tumor tissue in lung cancer. As for the study in general: There were about twelve adenocarcinoma, a couple of squamous cell carcinoma and 1 small cell lung cancer cases. Aged about 31 to 80 years, patients included 10 men and 4 or 5 women with stage I to III disease.

The library came from three nested PCR rounds adapted from ARM-PCR protocols. TCRdb called the multiplex PCR reads again in MiXCR, with one record for every CDR3 protein. The sample records 55,000 to 65,000 distinct CDR3 sequences, roughly 57% being singletons. Germline CDR1 DFQATT, CDR2 SNEGSKA (reference sequence). The CDR3 length is 16 residues. Trimming removed 5 bases from V and 4 bases from J, with 22 bases in between. Study outcomes and limitations: Patients with more diverse tumor TCRs had worse survival. TCR diversity was significantly greater in tumor than normal lung tissue.

RNA was extracted from bulk tissue without any cell sorting. This non-tumor lung sample came from over 3 cm beyond the tumor edge. The receptor comes from a man in his 70s with non-small cell lung cancer. J is TRBJ2-3 and V is TRBV20-1; possibly TRBD1 or TRBD2 for D (5 bases each). The sample was distant non-tumor lung tissue. In nucleotides, the CDR3 is TGCAGTGCTCCCGGGGTGGGGGTGTCCCGGGCAGATACGCAGTATTTT. Amino acid sequence: CSAPGVGVSRADTQYF.